This TCR beta chain was recovered during a study of beta chain features in type 1 diabetes. Study observations and caveats: Across patients, naive, central memory and Treg TCRB repertoires exhibited apparently greater similarity than was observed across healthy donors.

CDR3 length: 15 residues. Trimming cost V 6 bases and J 6 bases; bases outside gene matches: 9. Germline assignment: CDR1 LNHDA and CDR2 SQIVND (reference sequence). Sequenced material consisted of expressed TCRB transcripts (all of the isolated RNA was reverse transcribed). TCRdb's table, derived via immunoSEQ multiplex PCR, lists solely in-frame clones and lacks some. The table has roughly 300,000 clones, around 15% seen once; the top ten hold more than 6.5%. This clone was seen more than once but under ten times. Its antigen is still unknown. The sample consisted of central memory CD4+ T cells from blood. The chain couples TRBV19 to TRBJ2-1; TRBD2 matches at 9 bases. This clonotype was sampled from a man younger than 40 in good health. The chain's CDR3 is CASRYSGSKGNEQFF. Written as DNA, the CDR3 is TGTGCCAGTAGATATAGCGGGAGCAAGGGCAATGAGCAGTTCTTC. Full variable domain (missing parts from reference TRBV19 and TRBJ2-1): DGGITQSPKYLFRKEGQNVTLSCEQNLNHDAMYWYRQDPGQGLRLIYYSQIVNDFQKGDIAEGYSVSREKKESFPLTVTSAQKNPTAFYLCASRYSGSKGNEQFFGPGTRLTVL.